This entry lists 24 T cell receptor beta chains sequenced from one sample in a study of T cell changes during pregnancy in multiple sclerosis. The repertoire was sequenced with immunoSEQ multiplex PCR; TCRdb's copy has only in-frame clones and lacks some. The sample records approximately 100,000 clones, 91% being singletons. This specimen was peripheral blood, taken after pregnancy. These receptor sequences come from a female donor with multiple sclerosis, enrolled in a pregnancy study.

V gene TRBV4-2 combines with J gene TRBJ2-1; possible D gene TRBD2, 7 bases. V gave up 0 bases and J gave up 2 bases, with 11 bases separating them. The CDR3 contains 16 residues. CDR1 is LGHNA, CDR2 YNFKEQ, per germline. The CDR3 region is CASSQENGGPYNEQFF. CDR3 DNA sequence: TGTGCCAGCAGCCAAGAGAACGGGGGGCCCTACAATGAGCAGTTCTTC.

The rearrangement uses TRBV7-3 and TRBJ1-1; 7 bases are shared with TRBD1. Germline CDR1 reads SGHTA; CDR2 reads FQGTGA. J gave up 5 bases and V 6 bases, and 6 bases lay outside the gene matches. CDR3 length equals 13 residues. The CDR3 region is CASSRTGETEAFF. CDR3 sequence (DNA): TGTGCCAGCAGTCGTACAGGGGAAACTGAAGCTTTCTTT.

The rearrangement joins TRBV11-2 to TRBJ1-4; unclear D gene. The V gene's germline CDR1 is SGHAT and CDR2 FQNNGV. V gave up 1 base and J gave up 7 bases, with 13 bases separating them. This CDR3 region has 15 residues. CDR3 protein: CASSLGFAASEKLFF. For the CDR3, the DNA is TGTGCCAGCAGCTTAGGATTCGCAGCGAGTGAAAAACTGTTTTTT.

The chain uses TRBV7-3 and TRBJ2-3, with 9 nucleotides matching TRBD2. With 0 bases clipped from V and 4 bases from J, the junction kept 2 bases outside the gene matches. Germline CDR1 SGHTA, CDR2 FQGTGA. This CDR3 comprises 15 residues. The CDR3, as DNA: TGTGCCAGCAGCTTAACACCTAGCGGGGCAGATACGCAGTATTTT. It encodes CASSLTPSGADTQYF.

The chain combines TRBV29-1 with TRBJ2-7, with TRBD2 matching 7 bases. CDR1 and CDR2 (germline): SQVTM, ANQGSEA. There are 14 residues in the CDR3. Trimming cost V 7 bases and J 0 bases; bases outside gene matches: 9. The CDR3 protein is CSAWEGPNSYEQYF. In DNA form, the CDR3 reads TGCAGCGCCTGGGAGGGGCCCAACTCCTACGAGCAGTACTTC.

V and J are TRBV6-5 and TRBJ1-1, with D uncertain. CDR3 length: 14 amino acids. V was trimmed by 0 bases and J by 6 bases, leaving 11 bases between them. Germline values: CDR1 MNHEY, CDR2 SVGAGI. CDR3 nucleotides: TGTGCCAGCAGTTACTCCCAGATTAGCCCTGAAGCTTTCTTT. Amino acid sequence: CASSYSQISPEAFF.

This sequence joins TRBV2 and TRBJ2-5, with D hard to call. V shed 6 bases and J shed 5 bases, with 7 bases lying between them. Germline V lookup: CDR1 SNHLY, CDR2 FYNNEI. The CDR3 has 11 amino acids. This chain's CDR3 is CASRSWETQYF. CDR3 nucleotides: TGTGCCAGCAGAAGCTGGGAGACCCAGTACTTC.

The J gene is TRBJ2-3, the V gene TRBV5-1; unclear D gene. Germline V gene data show CDR1 as SGHRS and CDR2 as YFSETQ. V lost 6 bases, J lost 0 bases, and 8 bases lay in between. CDR3 size: 13 residues. The DNA of the CDR3 is TGCGCCAGCACCAGTGGTAGCACAGATACGCAGTATTTT. As protein: CASTSGSTDTQYF. Supplemented by reference TRBV5-1 and TRBJ2-3, the full variable domain reads KAGVTQTPRYLIKTRGQQVTLSCSPISGHRSVSWYQQTPGQGLQFLFEYFSETQRNKGNFPGRFSGRQFSNSRSEMNVSTLELGDSALYLCASTSGSTDTQYFGPGTRLTVL.

The rearrangement uses TRBV9 and TRBJ2-3; TRBD2 aligns across 9 bases. V lost 0 bases, J lost 5 bases, and 4 bases stayed unmatched. The CDR3 has 15 amino acids. Germline CDR1 and CDR2: SGDLS and YYNGEE. The CDR3 DNA sequence: TGTGCCAGCAGCGTAGGGGCGGGGGGGGGAGATACGCAGTATTTT. Translation gives CASSVGAGGGDTQYF. Full variable domain (missing parts from reference TRBV9 and TRBJ2-3): DSGVTQTPKHLITATGQRVTLRCSPRSGDLSVYWYQQSLDQGLQFLIQYYNGEERAKGNILERFSAQQFPDLHSELNLSSLELGDSALYFCASSVGAGGGDTQYFGPGTRLTVL.

The V and J genes are TRBV6-5 and TRBJ2-7; D might be TRBD2 (5 bases). The V end lost 10 bases, the J end lost 2 bases, and 15 bases lay between the germline ends. The CDR3 sequence is 13 residues long. The germline CDR1 and CDR2 sequences are MNHEY and SVGAGI. The CDR3: CATSSTEAYEQYF. The CDR3 bases are TGTGCCACCTCCTCTACGGAGGCCTACGAGCAGTACTTC.

This chain joins TRBV6-5 and TRBJ2-7; D is possibly TRBD2 (6 bases). The V end lost 5 bases, the J end lost 0 bases, and 11 bases lay between the germline ends. The CDR3 contains 14 residues. In germline, CDR1 is MNHEY, CDR2 SVGAGI. The CDR3 coding sequence is TGTGCCAGCAGTCCGGGGGAAAACTCCTACGAGCAGTACTTC. Translating gives CASSPGENSYEQYF.

The rearrangement joins TRBV7-8 to TRBJ2-3; D is unclear. CDR3 length equals 12 residues. Germline loops: CDR1 SGHVS, CDR2 FQNEAQ. Trimming took off 0 bases at V and 6 bases at J, with 4 bases between the two ends. CDR3 in amino acids: CASSLASDTQYF. CDR3 coding DNA: TGTGCCAGCAGCTTAGCTTCGGATACGCAGTATTTT.

The V and J genes are TRBV29-1 and TRBJ2-6; maybe TRBD1 (5 bases). CDR3 length: 12 residues. Trimming took off 8 bases at V and 4 bases at J, with 9 bases between the two ends. Germline lookup yields CDR1 SQVTM and CDR2 ANQGSEA. CDR3 loop: CSQDIGANVLTF. The CDR3 DNA sequence: TGCAGCCAGGACATAGGGGCCAACGTCCTGACTTTC.

This clone has only a few counts. The chain links TRBV30 to TRBJ1-1; possible D gene TRBD1, 5 bases. This CDR3 has 12 amino acids. CDR1 is GTSNPN and CDR2 is SVGIG in the germline V gene (reference sequence). V lost 6 bases, J lost 2 bases, and 10 bases lay in between. CDR3 residues: CACDSINTEAFF. In DNA form, the CDR3 reads TGTGCCTGTGACAGCATTAACACTGAAGCTTTCTTT.

This chain links TRBV4-1 with TRBJ2-5, with 12 bases matching TRBD2. Germline V CDR1 and CDR2: MGHRA, YSYEKL. The CDR3 spans 17 residues. V shed 5 bases, J shed 5 bases, and the junction held 12 bases outside the gene matches. The CDR3, as DNA: TGCGCCAGCAGCACCCCGGCTAGCGGGGGGGCCGGGGAGACCCAGTACTTC. As protein: CASSTPASGGAGETQYF.

The chain combines TRBV2 with TRBJ2-2; D might be TRBD1 (6 bases). Germline loops: CDR1 SNHLY, CDR2 FYNNEI. V gave up 11 bases and J gave up 2 bases, with 9 bases separating them. This CDR3 has 12 residues. CDR3 region: CARGQNTGELFF. The CDR3 DNA sequence: TGTGCCCGGGGACAAAACACCGGGGAGCTGTTTTTT.

The chain joins TRBV19 to TRBJ1-1, with a possible D match to TRBD1 (5 bases). Per the germline V gene, CDR1 is LNHDA and CDR2 is SQIVND (reference sequence). The CDR3 consists of 13 residues. V lost 3 bases and J lost 10, with 15 bases in between. The chain's CDR3 is CASSIPSRGAAFF. The CDR3 DNA sequence: TGTGCCAGTAGTATCCCCAGCCGTGGGGCAGCTTTCTTT.

The V call is TRBV6-5, the J call TRBJ1-3; TRBD1 is a possible D gene (6 bases). The CDR3 is 16 residues long. V lost 0 bases and J lost 0, with 9 bases in between. Germline values: CDR1 MNHEY, CDR2 SVGAGI. The CDR3 nucleotides are TGTGCCAGCAGTTACTCCGGGACAAACTCTGGAAACACCATATATTTT. Protein product: CASSYSGTNSGNTIYF.

V and J are TRBV6-5 and TRBJ1-2; no clear D gene. The V gene lost 7 bases and the J gene lost 2 bases, with 14 bases spanning the gap. This CDR3 comprises 14 residues. Looked up from germline, CDR1 is MNHEY and CDR2 is SVGAGI. The CDR3 coding sequence is TGTGCCAGCAAGACGGGGTTTCTGAACTATGGCTACACCTTC. As protein: CASKTGFLNYGYTF.

The chain couples TRBV19 to TRBJ1-1; D is unclear. The V and J ends lost 0 bases and 7 bases respectively, with 9 bases between them. Per the germline V gene, CDR1 is LNHDA and CDR2 is SQIVND (reference sequence). The CDR3 sequence is 13 residues long. The CDR3 DNA reads as TGTGCCAGTAGTATAGAACGACGGAGTGAAGCTTTCTTT. It translates to CASSIERRSEAFF.

This clone was seen a single time. V is TRBV7-8 and J is TRBJ1-4, with D possibly TRBD1 on 5 matching bases. Germline V CDR1 and CDR2: SGHVS, FQNEAQ. The V end lost 5 bases, the J end lost 2 bases, and 21 bases lay between the germline ends. The CDR3 is 18 residues long. The CDR3 bases are TGTGCCAGCAGCCCCCTCCCGGCAGCGGGGGGGACTAATGAAAAACTGTTTTTT. This codes for CASSPLPAAGGTNEKLFF. Full variable domain (remainder filled in from reference TRBV7-8 and TRBJ1-4): GAGVSQSPRYKVAKRGQDVALRCDPISGHVSLFWYQQALGQGPEFLTYFQNEAQLDKSGLPSDRFFAERPEGSVSTLKIQRTQQEDSAVYLCASSPLPAAGGTNEKLFFGSGTQLSVL.

The chain carries TRBV30 and TRBJ1-1; D might be TRBD1 (6 bases). Germline CDR1 is GTSNPN and CDR2 is SVGIG (reference sequence). CDR3 size: 16 residues. Trimming took off 0 bases at V and 5 bases at J, with 19 bases between the two ends. CDR3: CAWSVLLRGGGTEAFF. Here the CDR3 DNA reads TGTGCCTGGAGTGTACTGTTAAGAGGGGGTGGTACTGAAGCTTTCTTT. Filled out from reference TRBV30 and TRBJ1-1, the complete variable domain reads SQTIHQWPATLVQPVGSPLSLECTVEGTSNPNLYWYRQAAGRGLQLLFYSVGIGQISSEVPQNLSASRPQDRQFILSSKKLLLSDSGFYLCAWSVLLRGGGTEAFFGQGTRLTVV.

V and J are TRBV9 and TRBJ2-2; a possible D gene is TRBD2 (7 bases). Germline V gene lookup returns CDR1 SGDLS and CDR2 YYNGEE. The V and J ends lost 5 bases and 6 bases respectively, with 20 bases between them. There are 16 residues in the CDR3. CDR3 amino acids: CASRKSGGAGAGELFF. The CDR3 region has the DNA TGTGCCAGCAGGAAATCGGGGGGCGCGGGGGCCGGGGAGCTGTTTTTT.

The chain uses TRBV11-1 and TRBJ2-3; 10 bases map to TRBD1. The CDR3 is made up of 16 amino acids. The V and J ends lost 5 bases and 2 bases, in that order; junction bases with no gene match: 7. Germline V lookup: CDR1 SGHAT, CDR2 FQDESV (reference sequence). CDR3 sequence: CASSQWTGGTTDTQYF. The CDR3 bases are TGTGCCAGCAGCCAATGGACAGGGGGGACCACAGATACGCAGTATTTT.